The 13 T cell receptor beta chains presented below share a single source sample, sequenced in a study of T cell clonality in common variable immunodeficiency (dated by TCRdb to between 2015 and 2016). Library generation was performed with the immunoSEQ multiplex PCR assay. As stored in TCRdb, this immuneACCESS dataset retains in-frame rearrangements with V and J assigned. A fraction of the clones does not appear; measured against another copy, unresolved V genes explain less than half of the discrepancy, and the remainder lacks a known reason. This sample includes more than 65,000 clones, and none of them was observed just once. The ten largest clones add up to approximately 0.8% of the sample. Input material: peripheral blood mononuclear cells. The source of these receptors is a person between 18 and 75 years old in good health.

This clone has at least ten counts. The sequenced part of the CDR3 DNA is TGCAGTGCTCCGCGGTTGGCGGGAGGTCATTACGAG. Its translation is CSAPRLAGGHYE. The complete CDR3 reads CSAPRLAGGHYEQYF. The chain joins TRBV20-1 to TRBJ2-7; 8 nucleotides agree with TRBD2. The CDR3 end is not reached by the read, which stops 3 residues before it; the germline J gene fills it in. Germline V gene data show CDR1 as DFQATT and CDR2 as SNEGSKA (reference sequence). This CDR3 has 15 residues. V lost 5 bases to trimming and J lost 4 bases; unmatched junction nucleotides: 13.

This clone was found many times. The read terminates 3 residues before the CDR3 end, so the remaining end is supplied by the germline J gene. The V gene is TRBV20-1, the J gene TRBJ2-7; 10 bases line up with TRBD2. The germline gives CDR1 DFQATT, CDR2 SNEGSKA (reference sequence). With 2 bases clipped from V and 2 bases from J, the junction kept 6 bases outside the gene matches. The CDR3 totals 15 residues. The CDR3 DNA, read in part, is TGCAGTGCTAGATCCGGACTAGCGGAAACCTACGAG. Protein product: CSARSGLAETYE. The whole CDR3 reads CSARSGLAETYEQYF.

The sample holds many counts of this clone. The read halts 3 residues ahead of the CDR3 end, with the missing end drawn from the germline J gene. The J gene is TRBJ2-1, the V gene TRBV18, with 8 bases lining up with TRBD1. The length of the CDR3 is 17 residues. V shed 2 bases and J 5 bases; nucleotides not matched to a gene: 11. CDR1 and CDR2 from the germline V gene are KGHSH and LQKENI. The DNA read from the CDR3 is TGTGCCAGCTCACCATTAACGGCAGGGGGCAGTAACAATGAG. Its protein is CASSPLTAGGSNNE. The whole CDR3 protein reads CASSPLTAGGSNNEQFF.

Many counts were recorded for this clone. Partial CDR3 DNA: TGTGCCAGCTCAGAATATGCGGGACAGCTCACCGGGGAG. It codes for CASSEYAGQLTGE. The full CDR3 protein is CASSEYAGQLTGELFF. The chain couples TRBV18 to TRBJ2-2, with D possibly being TRBD1 (7 bases). The read halts 3 residues ahead of the CDR3 end, with the missing end drawn from the germline J gene. V was trimmed by 5 bases and J by 4 bases, leaving 17 bases between them. This CDR3 spans 16 amino acids. CDR1 is KGHSH, CDR2 LQKENI, per germline.

There are many counts of this clone. With the read ending 3 residues before the CDR3 end, the germline J gene is used to fill in that end. The chain is built from TRBV19 and TRBJ2-7; D tentatively fits TRBD1 or TRBD2 (6 bases each). The V gene's germline CDR1 is LNHDA and CDR2 SQIVND (reference sequence). The CDR3 is 15 residues long. The V gene lost 1 base and the J gene lost 0 bases, with 10 bases spanning the gap. The CDR3 spells CASSIVEGDSYEQYF. CDR3 DNA (partial): TGTGCCAGTAGTATAGTGGAGGGGGACTCCTACGAG.

This clone was observed at least ten times. The read finishes 3 residues shy of the CDR3 end, and the germline J gene is used to complete it. The V gene is TRBV14, the J gene TRBJ2-7; 16 bases align to TRBD2. Looked up from germline, CDR1 is SGHDN and CDR2 is FVKESK. The CDR3 runs to 17 residues. J gave up 6 bases and V 5 bases, and 10 bases lay outside the gene matches. The CDR3 DNA, read in part, is TGTGCCAGCAGCAGGGGACTAGCGGGAGGGCCGGCCTTCGAG. Its protein is CASSRGLAGGPAFE. In full, the CDR3 is CASSRGLAGGPAFEQYF.

This clone was found many times. The read falls 3 residues short of the CDR3 end, and the missing part is taken from the germline J gene. The chain recombines TRBV4-1 with TRBJ2-1; D ambiguous. This CDR3 has 14 amino acids. CDR1 is MGHRA and CDR2 is YSYEKL in the germline V gene. Trimming cost V 4 bases and J 2 bases, with 9 bases left between them. The CDR3 protein is CASSPSEAYNEQFF. Partial CDR3 DNA: TGCGCCAGCAGCCCATCAGAGGCCTACAATGAG.

This clone was seen at least ten times. The read falls 3 residues short of the CDR3 end, and the missing part is taken from the germline J gene. V gene TRBV11-2 combines with J gene TRBJ1-1; no definite D call. V was clipped by 0 bases and J by 3 bases, with 8 bases between them. CDR1 and CDR2 from the germline V gene are SGHAT and FQNNGV. The CDR3 contains 14 residues. Partial CDR3 DNA: TGTGCCAGCAGCTTAGATATTAGGGACACTGAA. Translation: CASSLDIRDTE. In full, the CDR3 reads CASSLDIRDTEAFF.

This clone was recorded many times. An end of the junction differs from the germline gene, which may be a read error. Here the CDR3 reads CASSPGTGGNQPQHF. The DNA read from the CDR3 is TGCGCCAGCAGCCCGGGGACAGGGGGTAATCAGCCC. The chain uses TRBV4-2 and TRBJ1-5; 11 bases are shared with TRBD1. The observed sequence ends 3 residues before the CDR3 terminus, with the missing tail filled in from the germline J gene. This CDR3 is built from 15 residues. Per the germline V gene, CDR1 is LGHNA and CDR2 is YNFKEQ.

Ten or more counts support this clone. The read halts 3 residues ahead of the CDR3 end, with the missing end drawn from the germline J gene. The rearrangement links TRBV14 to TRBJ2-5, with a tentative D call TRBD1 (6 bases). Trimming took 0 bases from V and 1 from J, leaving 9 bases between them. The germline gives CDR1 SGHDN, CDR2 FVKESK. This CDR3 has 15 residues. The DNA read from the CDR3 is TGTGCCAGCAGCCAAGATATGGGGGCCCAAGAGACC. This translates into CASSQDMGAQET. The CDR3 as a whole reads CASSQDMGAQETQYF.

Ten or more counts support this clone. Read data end 3 residues before the CDR3 end; the end is taken from the germline J gene. The sample carries other DNA sequences with the same CDR3. The chain couples TRBV7-2 to TRBJ2-7; 10 bases fit TRBD2. The CDR3 contains 15 residues. Germline V lookup: CDR1 SGHTA, CDR2 FQGNSA. V shed 1 base and J 2 bases; nucleotides not matched to a gene: 2. The CDR3 reads CASSLGLAGTYEQYF. CDR3 DNA (partial): TGTGCCAGCAGCTTAGGACTAGCGGGCACCTACGAG. Variable domain in full (rest from reference TRBV7-2 and TRBJ2-7): GAGVSQSPSNKVTEKGKDVELRCDPISGHTALYWYRQSLGQGLEFLIYFQGNSAPDKSGLPSDRFSAERTGGSVSTLTIQRTQQEDSAVYLCASSLGLAGTYEQYFGPGTRLTVT.

This clone was recorded many times. The observed sequence ends 3 residues before the CDR3 terminus, with the missing tail filled in from the germline J gene. The chain recombines TRBV7-6 with TRBJ2-7; TRBD1 might be the D (6 bases). The V gene lost 3 bases and the J gene lost 2 bases, with 11 bases spanning the gap. The CDR3 totals 14 residues. The germline CDR1 and CDR2 sequences are SGHVS and FNYEAQ. The CDR3 region is CASSLDSDTYEQYF. CDR3 DNA, as far as it was read: TGTGCCAGCAGCTTGGACAGCGATACCTACGAG.

Many counts were recorded for this clone. The read terminates 3 residues before the CDR3 end, so the remaining end is supplied by the germline J gene. J is TRBJ2-2 and V is TRBV18; 8 nucleotides match TRBD1. Germline CDR1 and CDR2: KGHSH and LQKENI. This CDR3 contains 17 residues. With 1 base clipped from V and 3 bases from J, the junction kept 7 bases outside the gene matches. This CDR3 is CASSPLAGGSDTGELFF. The covered CDR3 bases are TGTGCCAGCTCACCACTTGCAGGGGGCAGCGACACCGGGGAG. Looking up the rest from reference TRBV18 and TRBJ2-2 gives the full variable domain: NAGVMQNPRHLVRRRGQEARLRCSPMKGHSHVYWYRQLPEEGLKFMVYLQKENIIDESGMPKERFSAEFPKEGPSILRIQQVVRGDSAAYFCASSPLAGGSDTGELFFGEGSRLTVL.